This record looks at one T cell receptor (beta chain) sequence and its context. The antigen is unknown. Repertoires were generated with immunoSEQ multiplex PCR, while TCRdb's copy carries only in-frame clones and drops some. The sample carries 80,000 to 100,000 clones, around 88% recorded once. These data come from a study of T cell responses to AZD1222 COVID-19 vaccine. Study context: Second doses at about 4 or about 12 weeks were pooled.

The CDR3 covers 15 residues. The V gene lost 3 bases and the J gene lost 0 bases, with 12 bases spanning the gap. CDR1 and CDR2 from the germline V gene are SGDLS and YYNGEE. General study results and limits: With dominance at 160-218 and 743-854, vaccine-associated CD4 TCRs spanned spike. Breadth and depth of Spike-specific TCRs rose after two AZD1222 doses. Reportedly, nearly half the spike-specific TCRs target unmutated variant regions.

The input for sequencing was peripheral blood, taken on day 0 of AZD1222 vaccination. The clonotype comes from an adult in good health. The chain links TRBV9 to TRBJ1-1; the D gene is possibly TRBD1 (5 bases). Here the CDR3 reads CASSEGPGMNTEAFF. The CDR3 DNA reads TGTGCCAGCAGCGAGGGGCCCGGGATGAACACTGAAGCTTTCTTT.